The 5 T cell receptor beta chains below were found in one sample sequenced in a study of T-cell memory formation after mild COVID-19. TCRdb used MiXCR to reprocess the 5' RACE reads, holding one entry per CDR3 protein. This table has roughly 450,000 distinct CDR3 sequences, about 18% appearing once. The specimen was PBMCs or a T cell subset sorted from them (not recorded which). These receptors came from an adult woman who had mild COVID-19 (a few samples of this study predate the infection). Cell type and time point are not known.

This clonotype appeared many times. J is TRBJ2-2 and V is TRBV5-1; 11 bases are shared with TRBD2. This CDR3 contains 14 residues. The V segment lost 5 bases and the J segment 6 bases; nucleotides outside the gene matches: 3. CDR1 is SGHRS, CDR2 YFSETQ, per germline. The CDR3 DNA reads TGCGCCAGCAGACTAGCGGGAGTGGCCGGGGAGCTGTTTTTT. Encoded protein: CASRLAGVAGELFF.

The chain uses TRBV12-3 or TRBV12-4 and TRBJ1-6; D gene uncertain. V lost 5 bases and J lost 5, with 10 bases in between. This CDR3 comprises 14 residues. CDR3 nucleotides: TGTGCCAGCAGTCTCGACGGAAATAATTCACCCCTCCACTTT. Residues: CASSLDGNNSPLHF.

This clonotype was counted a few times. The chain recombines TRBV25-1 with TRBJ2-2; 8 bases match TRBD1. The CDR3 runs to 20 residues. The germline V gene has CDR1 MGHDK and CDR2 SYGVNS. V gave up 6 bases and J gave up 1 base; unmatched junction bases: 19. DNA for the CDR3: TGTGCCAGCAGCCTGTCCCCCTTGCAGGGGGCATATCGGAACACCGGGGAGCTGTTTTTT. This codes for CASSLSPLQGAYRNTGELFF.

The chain has TRBV12-3 or TRBV12-4 and TRBJ2-2, with 8 positions matching TRBD2. Trimming cost V 8 bases and J 3 bases; bases outside gene matches: 5. The CDR3 loop spans 14 amino acids. As DNA, the CDR3 is TGTGCCAGCTTCCCGGGAGGGGACACCGGGGAGCTGTTTTTT. Amino acid sequence: CASFPGGDTGELFF.

This clonotype was counted a few times. J is TRBJ2-1 and V is TRBV24-1, with D possibly TRBD1 on 5 matching bases. CDR3 length: 14 amino acids. Deletions cut 6 bases from V and 5 bases from J, with 13 bases between. The germline CDR1 and CDR2 sequences are KGHDR and SFDVKD. In nucleotides, the CDR3 is TGTGCCACCAGTTCTTGGCAGGGCGACAATGAGCAGTTCTTC. It translates to CATSSWQGDNEQFF.